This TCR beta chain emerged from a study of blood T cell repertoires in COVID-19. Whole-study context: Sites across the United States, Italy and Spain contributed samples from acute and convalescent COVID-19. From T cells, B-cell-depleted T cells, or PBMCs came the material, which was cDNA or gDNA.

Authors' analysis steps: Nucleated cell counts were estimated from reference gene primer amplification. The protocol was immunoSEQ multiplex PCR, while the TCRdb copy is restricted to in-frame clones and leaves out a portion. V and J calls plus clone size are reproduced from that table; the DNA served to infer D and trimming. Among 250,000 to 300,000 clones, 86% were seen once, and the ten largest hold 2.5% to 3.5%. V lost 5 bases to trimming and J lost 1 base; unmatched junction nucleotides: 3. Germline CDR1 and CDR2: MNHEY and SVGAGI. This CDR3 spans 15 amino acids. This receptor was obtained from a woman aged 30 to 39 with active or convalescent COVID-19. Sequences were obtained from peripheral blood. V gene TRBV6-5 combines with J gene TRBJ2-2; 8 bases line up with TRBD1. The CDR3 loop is CASSKQGGNTGELFF. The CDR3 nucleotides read TGTGCCAGCAGTAAACAGGGGGGGAACACCGGGGAGCTGTTTTTT.